This T cell receptor (beta chain) was identified during a study of T cell repertoires in cytomegalovirus infection. Study information: Both CMV infection and a matching HLA type were indicated by public TCR beta signatures.

Study observations and caveats: CMV-specific TCR beta clonotypes restricted by HLA-C dominated the ex vivo response.

TCRdb analysed the reads with MiXCR anew, one entry per CDR3 protein. This sample has 230,000 or so distinct CDR3 sequences, with 35% to 40% found just once. Worth noting for this clonotype: Antigen: not known. Relative to the germline gene, one junction end is altered; a read error may explain this.

This TCR was sampled from a human donor in good health (CMV status not recorded). Some clones in this sample may be carry-over from other donors' samples. The input for sequencing was CD8+ T cells from cultured PBMCs, taken from culture after CMV antigen stimulation.

CDR3 in amino acids: CASSSYQGHTYGYNF. As DNA, the CDR3 is TGTGCCAGCAGTTCTTATCAGGGGCATACCTATGGCTACAACTTC. The V call is TRBV27, the J call TRBJ1-2; the D gene is possibly TRBD1 (6 bases). This CDR3 has 15 amino acids. CDR1 and CDR2 from the germline V gene are MNHEY and SMNVEV (reference sequence).